This T cell receptor beta chain was recovered during a study of identical twins. General study points: With abundant cord blood beta clonotypes, insertions were fewer; memory repertoires showed no such pattern.

This clonotype was recorded many times. Its antigen is currently unknown. Trimming left V 6 bases short and J 1 base short, with 13 bases between. Looked up from germline, CDR1 is MNHNS and CDR2 is SASEGT. The CDR3 has 15 amino acids. Template switching supplied a universal primer site; unique molecular identifiers were carried on the cDNA. TCRdb re-called the 5' RACE reads with MiXCR, one entry per CDR3 protein. The repertoire holds more than 250,000 distinct CDR3 sequences, with about 8.9% as singletons. These data also formed part of another study, on yellow fever vaccine responses in identical twins.

The J gene is TRBJ1-3, the V gene TRBV6-1; D uncertain. The sequence was obtained from a woman between 18 and 29 years old in good health. Sequencing was performed on memory (CD45RO+) T cells sorted from blood. CDR3 DNA: TGTGCCAGCAGCCCTGGTCGACTGTCTGGAAACACCATATATTTT. Translation gives CASSPGRLSGNTIYF.